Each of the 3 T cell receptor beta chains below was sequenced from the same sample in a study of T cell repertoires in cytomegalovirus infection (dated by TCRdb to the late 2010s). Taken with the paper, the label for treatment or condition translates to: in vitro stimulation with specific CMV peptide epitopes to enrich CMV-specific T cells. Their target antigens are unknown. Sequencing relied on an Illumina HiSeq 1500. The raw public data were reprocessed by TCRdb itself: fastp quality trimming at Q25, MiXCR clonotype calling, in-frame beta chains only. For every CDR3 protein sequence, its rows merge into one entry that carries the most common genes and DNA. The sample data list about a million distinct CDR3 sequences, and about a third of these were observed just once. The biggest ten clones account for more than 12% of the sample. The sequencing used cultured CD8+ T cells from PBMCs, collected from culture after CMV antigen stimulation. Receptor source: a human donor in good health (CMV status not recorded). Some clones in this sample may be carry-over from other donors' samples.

CDR3 nucleotides: TGCAGCGTTCTTGACAGGGCCTACGAGCAGTACGTC. It codes for CSVLDRAYEQYV. This chain links TRBV29-1 with TRBJ2-7, with 7 bases identical to TRBD1. The trim removed 5 bases at V and 2 bases at J, leaving 3 bases unmatched. The CDR3 contains 12 residues. Germline assignment: CDR1 SQVTM and CDR2 ANQGSEA.

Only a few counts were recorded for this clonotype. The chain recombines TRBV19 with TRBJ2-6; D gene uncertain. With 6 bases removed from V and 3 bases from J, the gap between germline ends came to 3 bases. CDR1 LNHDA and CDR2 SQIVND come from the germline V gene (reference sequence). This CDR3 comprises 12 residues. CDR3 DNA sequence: TGTGCCAGTAGGCTTGGGGCCAACGTCCTGACTTTC. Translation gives CASRLGANVLTF.

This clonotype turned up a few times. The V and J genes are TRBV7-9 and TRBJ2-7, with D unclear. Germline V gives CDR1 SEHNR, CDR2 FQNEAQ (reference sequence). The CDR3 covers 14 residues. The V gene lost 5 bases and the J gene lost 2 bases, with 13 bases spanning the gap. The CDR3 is CASSPPGAPYEQYF. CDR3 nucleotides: TGTGCCAGCAGCCCCCCCGGAGCTCCCTACGAGCAGTACTTC.